The 18 T cell receptor beta chains below were found in one sample sequenced in a study of blood T cell repertoires in COVID-19. Sequencing used immunoSEQ multiplex PCR; TCRdb keeps in-frame clones, though not all of them. Here the sample spans around 160,000 clones, around 80% being singletons. The source material was peripheral blood. The receptors derive from a man in his 60s with active or convalescent COVID-19.

The chain joins TRBV12-3 or TRBV12-4 to TRBJ1-1; D is unclear. The CDR3 totals 13 residues. The V end was cut by 3 bases, the J end by 0 bases, with 5 bases between. CDR3 protein: CASSLALNTEAFF. CDR3 sequence (DNA): TGTGCCAGCAGTTTGGCATTGAACACTGAAGCTTTCTTT.

This chain links TRBV5-1 with TRBJ1-4, with D possibly being TRBD1 (6 bases). V dropped 2 bases and J dropped 4 bases, with 15 bases sitting between them. The V gene's germline CDR1 is SGHRS and CDR2 YFSETQ. The CDR3 sequence is 16 residues long. CDR3 DNA sequence: TGCGCCAGCAGCTTTCTCGGGGGGCTGGGTAATGAAAAACTGTTTTTT. It translates to CASSFLGGLGNEKLFF. Full variable domain (missing parts from reference TRBV5-1 and TRBJ1-4): KAGVTQTPRYLIKTRGQQVTLSCSPISGHRSVSWYQQTPGQGLQFLFEYFSETQRNKGNFPGRFSGRQFSNSRSEMNVSTLELGDSALYLCASSFLGGLGNEKLFFGSGTQLSVL.

V is TRBV28 and J is TRBJ1-5, with 9 nucleotides matching TRBD1. This CDR3 comprises 15 residues. CDR1 and CDR2 from the germline V gene are MDHEN and SYDVKM. Trimming took 4 bases from V and 6 from J; bases not matched to a gene: 7. CDR3 region: CASSYRDRELQPQHF. In nucleotides, the CDR3 is TGTGCCAGCAGTTACCGGGACAGGGAACTTCAGCCCCAGCATTTT.

The table lists this clone with a count of one. The V and J genes are TRBV25-1 and TRBJ2-1; D is possibly TRBD1 (5 bases). The V gene lost 2 bases and the J gene lost 6 bases, with 11 bases spanning the gap. The CDR3 has 14 residues. Germline V gene sequence: CDR1 MGHDK, CDR2 SYGVNS. The chain's CDR3 is CASSERGRPNEQFF. In DNA form, the CDR3 reads TGTGCCAGCAGTGAAAGGGGTAGGCCCAATGAGCAGTTCTTC.

The chain uses TRBV4-1 and TRBJ2-3, with unresolved D. This CDR3 contains 16 residues. With 0 bases removed from V and 0 bases from J, the gap between germline ends came to 10 bases. Germline V gene sequence: CDR1 MGHRA, CDR2 YSYEKL. CDR3: CASSQDIWQSTDTQYF. The CDR3 nucleotides read TGCGCCAGCAGCCAAGACATTTGGCAGAGCACAGATACGCAGTATTTT.

This chain links TRBV6-5 with TRBJ1-3, with TRBD1 matching over 10 bases. Germline V CDR1 and CDR2: MNHEY, SVGAGI. The junction had 4 bases not matched to a gene; V was cut back by 2 bases and J by 3 bases. The CDR3 extends over 16 amino acids. Here the CDR3 DNA reads TGTGCCAGCAGTTACGGGGGGACAGGGGATGGAAACACCATATATTTT. Protein product: CASSYGGTGDGNTIYF.

The chain combines TRBV3-1 (or the pseudogene TRBV3-2) with TRBJ2-3; TRBD2 agrees at 12 bases. The junction had 4 bases not matched to a gene; V was cut back by 4 bases and J by 2 bases. Per germline, CDR1 LGHDT and CDR2 YNNKEL (reference sequence). The CDR3 totals 16 residues. The CDR3 nucleotides are TGTGCCAGCAGCCGCCCTAGCGGGAGGGCCACAGATACGCAGTATTTT. Amino acid sequence: CASSRPSGRATDTQYF.

J is TRBJ1-1 and V is TRBV29-1, with TRBD1 matching 8 bases. Unmatched junction bases numbered 7, after V lost 6 bases and J lost 1 base. Germline V gene lookup returns CDR1 SQVTM and CDR2 ANQGSEA. CDR3 length equals 14 residues. CDR3 sequence (DNA): TGCAGCGTGGGGGAAGACAGGGGGAACACTGAAGCTTTCTTT. Its protein is CSVGEDRGNTEAFF. Complete variable domain (other parts from reference TRBV29-1 and TRBJ1-1): SAVISQKPSRDICQRGTSLTIQCQVDSQVTMMFWYRQQPGQSLTLIATANQGSEATYESGFVIDKFPISRPNLTFSTLTVSNMSPEDSSIYLCSVGEDRGNTEAFFGQGTRLTVV.

In its sample, this clone was seen a few times. The gene calls are TRBV15 and TRBJ2-2; 8 nucleotides match TRBD2. CDR3 length: 16 amino acids. Losses at the gene ends were 4 bases for V and 1 base for J; bases not matched to a gene: 5. Germline loops: CDR1 LNHNV, CDR2 YYDKDF (reference sequence). CDR3 DNA sequence: TGTGCCACCAGCATTCCGGGAGGGTTGAACACCGGGGAGCTGTTTTTT. This gives the protein CATSIPGGLNTGELFF.

The rearrangement links TRBV4-1 to TRBJ1-1; 9 nucleotides align to TRBD1. There are 16 residues in the CDR3. Germline CDR1 reads MGHRA; CDR2 reads YSYEKL. V was pared by 0 bases and J by 5 bases, with 7 bases of the junction left unmatched. CDR3 amino acids: CASSQEGGTGRTEAFF. The CDR3 bases are TGCGCCAGCAGCCAAGAAGGCGGGACAGGGCGAACTGAAGCTTTCTTT.

This clone was found once. The V call is TRBV19, the J call TRBJ2-7; 9 bases line up with TRBD1. The CDR3 has 17 amino acids. In germline, CDR1 is LNHDA, CDR2 SQIVND (reference sequence). V lost 5 bases to trimming and J lost 5 bases; unmatched junction nucleotides: 16. CDR3 nucleotide sequence: TGTGCCAGTAGTGAGGGAGCGTACGGGACAGGGATACACGAGCAGTACTTC. Translating it yields CASSEGAYGTGIHEQYF. Supplemented by reference TRBV19 and TRBJ2-7, the full variable domain reads DGGITQSPKYLFRKEGQNVTLSCEQNLNHDAMYWYRQDPGQGLRLIYYSQIVNDFQKGDIAEGYSVSREKKESFPLTVTSAQKNPTAFYLCASSEGAYGTGIHEQYFGPGTRLTVT.

This clone was seen a few times. V gene TRBV9 combines with J gene TRBJ1-2; D remains ambiguous. CDR3 size: 18 residues. Germline loops: CDR1 SGDLS, CDR2 YYNGEE. V was trimmed by 0 bases and J by 2 bases, leaving 20 bases between them. CDR3 amino acids: CASSVAGSSGSGNYGYTF. In DNA form, the CDR3 reads TGTGCCAGCAGCGTAGCCGGATCGAGTGGCAGCGGAAACTATGGCTACACCTTC.

The rearrangement links TRBV9 to TRBJ2-1, with TRBD2 matching 7 bases. CDR3 length: 16 residues. Looked up from germline, CDR1 is SGDLS and CDR2 is YYNGEE. The ends lost 5 bases at V and 0 bases at J; junction bases unmatched: 8. This CDR3 reads CASSFGLAGSYNEQFF. CDR3 in DNA: TGTGCCAGCAGTTTTGGATTAGCGGGCTCCTACAATGAGCAGTTCTTC.

This clone was picked up one time. The chain has TRBV6-5 and TRBJ1-2; TRBD1 agrees at 8 bases. The trim removed 5 bases at V and 2 bases at J, leaving 4 bases unmatched. From germline, CDR1 is MNHEY and CDR2 SVGAGI. This CDR3 region has 14 residues. The CDR3 reads CASSRGQGNYGYTF. The CDR3 nucleotides read TGTGCCAGCAGTCGTGGACAGGGCAACTATGGCTACACCTTC.

This chain links TRBV6-6 with TRBJ2-1; TRBD2 matches at 14 bases. The germline V gene encodes CDR1 MNHNY and CDR2 SVGAGI (reference sequence). The CDR3 has 22 residues. The J segment lost 4 bases and the V segment lost 5 bases, leaving 22 bases of the junction unmatched. This chain's CDR3 is CASSPQTSGRAGDFRWYNEQFF. Here the CDR3 DNA reads TGTGCCAGCAGTCCTCAGACTAGCGGGAGGGCTGGGGACTTTAGGTGGTACAATGAGCAGTTCTTC.

In this sample, this clone turned up once. The chain joins TRBV9 to TRBJ2-1, with 11 bases identical to TRBD2. Germline V gene sequence: CDR1 SGDLS, CDR2 YYNGEE. Unmatched junction bases numbered 5, after V lost 0 bases and J lost 6 bases. The CDR3 runs 16 residues. This CDR3 reads CASSVALAGGINEQFF. The CDR3 nucleotides are TGTGCCAGCAGCGTAGCGCTAGCGGGGGGTATCAATGAGCAGTTCTTC.

This chain's CDR3 is CASSRQGYEQYF. The CDR3 DNA reads TGTGCCAGCAGTCGACAGGGCTACGAGCAGTACTTC. The V call is TRBV27, the J call TRBJ2-7; TRBD1 matches at 7 bases. This CDR3 spans 12 amino acids. V lost 5 bases, J lost 3 bases, and 1 base stayed unmatched. Germline-derived CDR1 and CDR2 are MNHEY and SMNVEV (reference sequence).

The chain combines TRBV10-3 with TRBJ2-7, with TRBD1 matching 8 bases. The germline V gene has CDR1 ENHRY and CDR2 SYGVKD. V gave up 11 bases and J gave up 2 bases; unmatched junction bases: 8. CDR3 length equals 13 residues. In nucleotides, the CDR3 is TGTGCCGTCCAGACAGGGGACGCCTACGAGCAGTACTTC. It codes for CAVQTGDAYEQYF.